This entry lists 18 T cell receptor beta chains sequenced from one sample in a study of blood T cells in healthy people across ages. Through a sample-barcoded 5' primer and a J-beta primer mix, a second PCR was run for roughly 6 to 11 cycles. TCRdb processed the 5' RACE reads anew with MiXCR; each CDR3 protein has one entry. Of around 1.7 million distinct CDR3 sequences listed, 28% were seen once; the top ten hold about 7.7%. The sequenced material came from blood. These receptors were obtained from a woman in her 30s in good health.

Only a few counts were recorded for this clonotype. The gene calls are TRBV5-1 and TRBJ2-7, with 9 bases aligning to TRBD2. Germline trimming cut 10 bases from V and 4 bases from J; bases unmatched to any gene: 9. CDR3 length: 13 residues. Per germline, CDR1 SGHRS and CDR2 YFSETQ. For the CDR3, the DNA is TGCGCCTGCGGTAGCGGGGGAGGTTACGAGCAGTACTTC. Encoded protein: CACGSGGGYEQYF.

This clonotype was seen a few times. The chain joins TRBV30 to TRBJ2-4, with a possible D match to TRBD1 (5 bases). Trimming took 3 bases from V and 0 from J, leaving 12 bases between them. This CDR3 has 15 amino acids. Germline-derived CDR1 and CDR2 are GTSNPN and SVGIG (reference sequence). The CDR3 spells CAWRWGSGAKNIQYF. The CDR3 DNA reads as TGTGCCTGGAGATGGGGCTCGGGAGCCAAAAACATTCAGTACTTC.

This clonotype was picked up many times. The chain recombines TRBV7-2 with TRBJ2-7; D may be TRBD1 (6 bases). Trimming took off 4 bases at V and 1 base at J, with 8 bases between the two ends. In germline, CDR1 is SGHTA, CDR2 FQGNSA. There are 13 residues in the CDR3. DNA of the CDR3: TGTGCCAGCAGCTACGACAGGTCCTACGAGCAGTACTTC. Translated: CASSYDRSYEQYF.

The chain links TRBV12-3 or TRBV12-4 to TRBJ1-1; 9 bases line up with TRBD1. V lost 6 bases, J lost 1 base, and 9 bases stayed unmatched. The CDR3 spans 16 residues. The CDR3 region has the DNA TGTGCCAGCAGCCTTTCTTTGGGACAGGGGAACACTGAAGCTTTCTTT. It is translated as CASSLSLGQGNTEAFF.

Remarks on this clonotype: An end of the junction does not agree with germline; a read error may underlie this. This chain joins TRBV4-1 and TRBJ2-3; a possible D gene is TRBD2 (5 bases). Germline V gene lookup returns CDR1 MGHRA and CDR2 YSYEKL. The length of the CDR3 is 18 residues. CDR3 sequence: CASSQERSPRTSTDTQYF. The CDR3 bases are TGTGCCAGCAGCCAAGAGAGAAGCCCCAGGACTAGCACAGATACGCAGTATTTT.

The DNA for the CDR3 is TGCGCCAGCAGCTTGAATAGGTTCGGGACGAGTTGGGACACCGGGGAGCTGTTTTTT. It translates to CASSLNRFGTSWDTGELFF. The rearrangement joins TRBV5-1 to TRBJ2-2; D might be TRBD1 or TRBD2, each matching 5 bases. This CDR3 comprises 19 residues. Germline loops: CDR1 SGHRS, CDR2 YFSETQ. With 1 base removed from V and 3 bases from J, the gap between germline ends came to 22 bases. Based on the CDR3 plus reference TRBV5-1 and TRBJ2-2, the full variable domain is KAGVTQTPRYLIKTRGQQVTLSCSPISGHRSVSWYQQTPGQGLQFLFEYFSETQRNKGNFPGRFSGRQFSNSRSEMNVSTLELGDSALYLCASSLNRFGTSWDTGELFFGEGSRLTVL.

There are many counts of this clonotype. V and J are TRBV20-1 and TRBJ2-1; D call uncertain. The CDR3 is 12 residues long. Trimming took off 3 bases at V and 6 bases at J, with 9 bases between the two ends. Germline V gene sequence: CDR1 DFQATT, CDR2 SNEGSKA (reference sequence). Here the CDR3 DNA reads TGCAGTGCTAGGCTCCCCGCCAATGAGCAGTTCTTC. This gives the protein CSARLPANEQFF.

This clonotype has more than one count but fewer than ten. The chain couples TRBV25-1 to TRBJ2-7, with 15 bases fitting TRBD2. V lost 4 bases, J lost 10 bases, and 2 bases stayed unmatched. This CDR3 is built from 13 residues. Germline assignment: CDR1 MGHDK and CDR2 SYGVNS. CDR3 sequence reads: CASSGTSGRAQYF. Here the CDR3 DNA reads TGTGCCAGCAGTGGGACTAGCGGGAGGGCCCAGTACTTC.

This clonotype has a single count. The V call is TRBV2, the J call TRBJ2-2; 8 bases are shared with TRBD1. V lost 8 bases to trimming and J lost 5 bases; unmatched junction nucleotides: 10. Germline V CDR1 and CDR2: SNHLY, FYNNEI. This CDR3 comprises 15 residues. The CDR3 reads CASQKDRELTGELFF. The CDR3 nucleotides read TGTGCCAGCCAAAAGGACAGGGAGCTAACCGGGGAGCTGTTTTTT.

The CDR3 DNA follows: TGCAGCGTTGAACGGGACAGGGCCCCCCAAGGTCGGGAGCAGTTCTTC. Protein product: CSVERDRAPQGREQFF. This sequence joins TRBV29-1 and TRBJ2-1; TRBD1 aligns across 9 bases. With 2 bases clipped from V and 10 bases from J, the junction kept 15 bases outside the gene matches. The CDR3 is made up of 16 amino acids. CDR1 and CDR2 from the germline V gene are SQVTM and ANQGSEA.

This clonotype has a single count. A read error may be the cause here, since a much bigger clone is one base away. The chain couples TRBV7-9 to TRBJ2-4; tentatively, D is TRBD1 (6 bases). This CDR3 is built from 15 residues. V lost 5 bases and J 9 bases, leaving 20 bases between the germline ends. CDR1 and CDR2 (germline): SEHNR, FQNEAQ (reference sequence). CDR3 sequence: CASSTPGQNGGIQYF. CDR3 bases: TGTGCCAGCAGCACCCCTGGACAGAATGGGGGCATTCAGTACTTC.

About this clonotype itself: This may be a read error, as it is one base from a much larger clone. The chain joins TRBV5-1 to TRBJ2-5; 7 nucleotides agree with TRBD1. Germline-derived CDR1 and CDR2 are SGHRS and YFSETQ. The ends lost 4 bases at V and 9 bases at J; junction bases unmatched: 9. The CDR3 is made up of 13 amino acids. In nucleotides, the CDR3 is TGCGCCAGCAGCCCGGGACAGAGACAGGCCCAGTACTTC. Its translation is CASSPGQRQAQYF.

This clonotype appeared once. V is TRBV25-1 and J is TRBJ2-1; the D is unclear. The assigned J gene may be wrong: the sequence end matches TRBJ2-7 better. Germline assignment: CDR1 MGHDK and CDR2 SYGVNS. CDR3 size: 16 residues. The CDR3 region is CASSESVADSYNEQYF. The CDR3 DNA follows: TGTGCCAGCAGTGAATCCGTGGCAGACTCCTACAATGAGCAGTACTTC.

The genes are TRBV20-1 and TRBJ2-1; TRBD2 aligns across 11 bases. Germline V gene sequence: CDR1 DFQATT, CDR2 SNEGSKA (reference sequence). The CDR3 runs to 14 residues. Trimming removed 5 bases from V and 8 bases from J; junction bases left unmatched: 8. In nucleotides, the CDR3 is TGCAGTGCTGCCACTAGCGGGAGCGCAGATGAGCAGTTCTTC. This gives the protein CSAATSGSADEQFF.

V usage is TRBV3-1 and J usage is TRBJ2-5, with D maybe TRBD2 (5 bases). The CDR3 is made up of 13 amino acids. Germline lookup yields CDR1 LGHDT and CDR2 YNNKEL (reference sequence). V was trimmed by 6 bases and J by 3 bases, leaving 11 bases between them. The CDR3 DNA sequence: TGTGCCAGCAGTGGCATGCGGGAAGAGACCCAGTACTTC. This sequence encodes CASSGMREETQYF.

This chain links TRBV18 with TRBJ1-1; D unclear. Germline CDR1 and CDR2: KGHSH and LQKENI. V was shortened by 4 bases and J by 7 bases, with 19 bases between the two germline ends. The CDR3 covers 15 residues. The DNA for the CDR3 is TGTGCCAGCTCACTTGAAGTAAGCTCCCTGATTGAAGCTTTCTTT. It translates to CASSLEVSSLIEAFF.

The chain has TRBV14 and TRBJ2-2, with 8 bases matching TRBD1. This CDR3 spans 16 amino acids. In germline, CDR1 is SGHDN, CDR2 FVKESK. J gave up 7 bases and V 4 bases, and 11 bases lay outside the gene matches. Here the CDR3 reads CASSPRTGLFGGELFF. The CDR3 DNA reads TGTGCCAGCAGCCCGAGGACAGGGTTATTCGGCGGGGAGCTGTTTTTT.

This clonotype was counted between two and nine times. The J gene is TRBJ2-4, the V gene TRBV4-3; 8 bases agree with TRBD2. Losses at the gene ends were 3 bases for V and 1 base for J; bases not matched to a gene: 5. CDR1 is LGHNA, CDR2 YSLEER, per germline. The CDR3 totals 16 residues. The CDR3 DNA sequence: TGCGCCAGCAGCCATGGCGGGAGGTCGGCCAAAAACATTCAGTACTTC. This encodes CASSHGGRSAKNIQYF.